A selection of T cell receptor beta chains follows, all from one sample in a study of T cells in Graves' hyperthyroidism and ophthalmopathy. TCRdb fed the multiplex PCR reads into MiXCR, producing one record per CDR3 protein. This repertoire shows about 420,000 distinct CDR3 sequences, around 16% found once; its top ten account for approximately 8%. Sequencing used blood. The receptors were gathered from a woman between 18 and 30 years old with Graves' hyperthyroidism. Both conserved end residues are part of each CDR3. D genes are given only for firm matches. Size is stated for part of the rows, as once, few or many counts, or as a class when the clone is expanded.

clone_size: few
j_call: TRBJ2-7
v_call: TRBV28
d_call: -
cdr3_aa: CASSLRPQVREQYF
cdr3_nt: TGTGCCAGCAGTTTGCGACCCCAGGTTCGCGAGCAGTACTTC

clone_size: -
j_call: TRBJ1-1
v_call: TRBV11-2
d_call: -
cdr3_aa: CASSLDLRGTEAFF
cdr3_nt: TGTGCCAGCAGTCTAGACCTACGAGGGACTGAAGCTTTCTTT

clone_size: -
j_call: TRBJ1-5
v_call: TRBV28
d_call: -
cdr3_aa: CASSLLSDGDDQPQHF
cdr3_nt: TGTGCCAGCAGTTTACTTTCGGACGGAGACGATCAGCCCCAGCATTTT

clone_size: many
j_call: TRBJ2-5
v_call: TRBV10-3
d_call: TRBD2
cdr3_aa: CAIKWGAGGQETQYF
cdr3_nt: TGTGCCATCAAGTGGGGAGCGGGGGGGCAAGAGACCCAGTACTTC

clone_size: -
j_call: TRBJ1-1
v_call: TRBV12-3/TRBV12-4
d_call: -
cdr3_aa: CASSFSGGGTEAFF
cdr3_nt: TGTGCCAGCAGTTTTAGCGGGGGAGGTACTGAAGCTTTCTTT

clone_size: many
j_call: TRBJ2-1
v_call: TRBV6-1
d_call: -
cdr3_aa: CASSYEQGTYNEQFF
cdr3_nt: TGTGCCAGCAGTTACGAGCAAGGGACCTACAATGAGCAGTTCTTC

clone_size: many
j_call: TRBJ1-2
v_call: TRBV2
d_call: -
cdr3_aa: CASREAINYGYTF
cdr3_nt: TGTGCCAGCAGAGAGGCGATAAACTATGGCTACACCTTC

clone_size: many
j_call: TRBJ1-3
v_call: TRBV7-6
d_call: -
cdr3_aa: CASSPLSGNTIYF
cdr3_nt: TGTGCCAGCAGCCCTCTCTCTGGAAACACCATATATTTT

clone_size: many
j_call: TRBJ1-1
v_call: TRBV30
d_call: -
cdr3_aa: CAWSIWGFGNTEAFF
cdr3_nt: TGTGCCTGGAGTATATGGGGCTTCGGGAACACTGAAGCTTTCTTT

clone_size: -
j_call: TRBJ1-3
v_call: TRBV19
d_call: TRBD1
cdr3_aa: CASRPDRGHGNTIYF
cdr3_nt: TGTGCCAGTAGGCCGGACAGGGGGCATGGAAACACCATATATTTT

clone_size: -
j_call: TRBJ2-2
v_call: TRBV7-3
d_call: -
cdr3_aa: CASSLTFLGPNTGELFF
cdr3_nt: TGTGCCAGCAGCTTAACGTTTTTGGGACCGAACACCGGGGAGCTGTTTTTT

clone_size: -
j_call: TRBJ2-1
v_call: TRBV2
d_call: TRBD2
cdr3_aa: CASPASGRTPRQFF
cdr3_nt: TGTGCCAGCCCTGCTAGCGGGCGCACCCCCCGGCAGTTCTTC

clone_size: many
j_call: TRBJ2-7
v_call: TRBV28
d_call: -
cdr3_aa: CASTRGNEQYF
cdr3_nt: TGTGCCAGCACCCGGGGGAACGAGCAGTACTTC

clone_size: many
j_call: TRBJ2-3
v_call: TRBV5-1
d_call: -
cdr3_aa: CASSFWGARGDTQYF
cdr3_nt: TGCGCCAGCAGCTTCTGGGGGGCGAGAGGGGATACGCAGTATTTT

clone_size: many
j_call: TRBJ1-2
v_call: TRBV7-9
d_call: -
cdr3_aa: CASSPPGTYHGYTF
cdr3_nt: TGTGCCAGCAGCCCACCCGGGACATATCATGGCTACACCTTC

clone_size: few
j_call: TRBJ2-6
v_call: TRBV6-5
d_call: TRBD1
cdr3_aa: CASSWGTGGLGKGNVLTF
cdr3_nt: TGTGCCAGCAGTTGGGGGACAGGGGGGTTAGGGAAAGGCAACGTCCTGACTTTC

clone_size: many
j_call: TRBJ1-2
v_call: TRBV7-6
d_call: -
cdr3_aa: CASSPREITRTSGGYTF
cdr3_nt: TGTGCCAGCAGCCCTCGAGAAATCACGCGGACTAGTGGTGGCTACACCTTC

clone_size: many
j_call: TRBJ2-1
v_call: TRBV10-3
d_call: -
cdr3_aa: CAISKGGRTYNEQFF
cdr3_nt: TGTGCCATCAGTAAGGGGGGACGGACTTACAATGAGCAGTTCTTC

clone_size: few
j_call: TRBJ2-1
v_call: TRBV20-1
d_call: TRBD1
cdr3_aa: CSAATGTGDFNEQFF
cdr3_nt: TGCAGTGCTGCTACCGGGACAGGGGATTTCAATGAGCAGTTCTTC

clone_size: many
j_call: TRBJ2-5
v_call: TRBV3-1
d_call: TRBD1
cdr3_aa: CASSQDGTGRQETQYF
cdr3_nt: TGTGCCAGCAGCCAAGATGGGACAGGGAGGCAAGAGACCCAGTACTTC

clone_size: -
j_call: TRBJ2-1
v_call: TRBV11-3
d_call: -
cdr3_aa: CASSLGFTSNEQFF
cdr3_nt: TGTGCCAGCAGTCTCGGCTTTACAAGCAATGAGCAGTTCTTC

clone_size: many
j_call: TRBJ1-1
v_call: TRBV18
d_call: -
cdr3_aa: CASSPPQGVDTEAFF
cdr3_nt: TGTGCCAGCTCACCACCCCAAGGGGTTGACACTGAAGCTTTCTTT

clone_size: few
j_call: TRBJ2-3
v_call: TRBV14
d_call: -
cdr3_aa: CASSQAVSGNLEDTQYF
cdr3_nt: TGTGCCAGCAGCCAAGCGGTCTCGGGGAATCTCGAAGATACGCAGTATTTT

clone_size: many
j_call: TRBJ1-2
v_call: TRBV12-3/TRBV12-4
d_call: -
cdr3_aa: CASSLWGGQGTYGYTF
cdr3_nt: TGTGCCAGCAGTTTATGGGGGGGGCAGGGGACCTATGGCTACACCTTC

clone_size: many
j_call: TRBJ2-3
v_call: TRBV7-9
d_call: TRBD2
cdr3_aa: CASSSPGTRADTQYF
cdr3_nt: TGTGCCAGCAGCTCCCCCGGGACTAGAGCAGATACGCAGTATTTT

clone_size: many
j_call: TRBJ2-7
v_call: TRBV11-1
d_call: -
cdr3_aa: CASSAGPPGEQYF
cdr3_nt: TGTGCCAGCAGCGCGGGACCGCCGGGGGAGCAGTACTTC

clone_size: many
j_call: TRBJ1-4
v_call: TRBV6-1
d_call: -
cdr3_aa: CASSEGAGYEKLFF
cdr3_nt: TGTGCCAGCAGTGAAGGGGCAGGCTATGAAAAACTGTTTTTT

clone_size: many
j_call: TRBJ2-7
v_call: TRBV7-9
d_call: -
cdr3_aa: CASSVRGYEQYF
cdr3_nt: TGTGCCAGCAGCGTAAGGGGCTACGAGCAGTACTTC

clone_size: many
j_call: TRBJ2-5
v_call: TRBV20-1
d_call: TRBD2
cdr3_aa: CSARALAGLGTQYF
cdr3_nt: TGCAGTGCTAGAGCGCTAGCGGGACTAGGGACCCAGTACTTC

clone_size: -
j_call: TRBJ2-2
v_call: TRBV19
d_call: -
cdr3_aa: CASSREYTGELFF
cdr3_nt: TGTGCCAGTAGTCGGGAGTACACCGGGGAGCTGTTTTTT

clone_size: once
j_call: TRBJ1-2
v_call: TRBV2
d_call: -
cdr3_aa: CASSLTVYSDGYTF
cdr3_nt: TGTGCCAGCAGCCTCACAGTATATTCGGATGGCTACACCTTC

clone_size: -
j_call: TRBJ1-5
v_call: TRBV12-3/TRBV12-4
d_call: -
cdr3_aa: CASSLGPIYQPQHF
cdr3_nt: TGTGCCAGCAGCCTAGGCCCGATCTATCAGCCCCAGCATTTT

clone_size: many
j_call: TRBJ1-2
v_call: TRBV30
d_call: -
cdr3_aa: CAWSVGRTNYGYTF
cdr3_nt: TGTGCCTGGAGTGTGGGACGGACTAACTATGGCTACACCTTC

clone_size: many
j_call: TRBJ1-6
v_call: TRBV6-1
d_call: -
cdr3_aa: CASSEWQETYNSPLHF
cdr3_nt: TGTGCCAGCAGCGAATGGCAGGAGACCTATAATTCACCCCTCCACTTT

clone_size: many
j_call: TRBJ1-2
v_call: TRBV10-3
d_call: TRBD1
cdr3_aa: CAIREGQDYGYTF
cdr3_nt: TGTGCCATCAGGGAAGGACAGGACTATGGCTACACCTTC

clone_size: -
j_call: TRBJ1-3
v_call: TRBV7-9
d_call: -
cdr3_aa: CASSLMDSRVGNTIYF
cdr3_nt: TGTGCCAGCAGCCTTATGGACTCTCGGGTTGGAAACACCATATATTTT

clone_size: many
j_call: TRBJ2-7
v_call: TRBV20-1
d_call: -
cdr3_aa: CSARRQSYEQYF
cdr3_nt: TGCAGTGCTAGGAGGCAGTCCTACGAGCAGTACTTC

clone_size: many
j_call: TRBJ2-5
v_call: TRBV28
d_call: TRBD2
cdr3_aa: CASSLAGGDQETQYF
cdr3_nt: TGTGCCAGCAGTTTGGCGGGGGGGGACCAAGAGACCCAGTACTTC

clone_size: few
j_call: TRBJ2-6
v_call: TRBV24-1
d_call: -
cdr3_aa: CATSDPSRGGPSGANVLTF
cdr3_nt: TGTGCCACCAGTGACCCCTCTCGAGGGGGGCCCTCTGGGGCCAACGTCCTGACTTTC

clone_size: many
j_call: TRBJ1-5
v_call: TRBV7-2
d_call: -
cdr3_aa: CASSLDQNQPQHF
cdr3_nt: TGTGCCAGCAGCTTAGATCAGAATCAGCCCCAGCATTTT

clone_size: many
j_call: TRBJ2-1
v_call: TRBV5-4
d_call: -
cdr3_aa: CARGLIGGWNEQFF
cdr3_nt: TGTGCCAGGGGCTTGATCGGAGGATGGAATGAGCAGTTCTTC

clone_size: many
j_call: TRBJ2-1
v_call: TRBV29-1
d_call: -
cdr3_aa: CSVGAVNNEQFF
cdr3_nt: TGCAGCGTTGGGGCGGTAAACAATGAGCAGTTCTTC

clone_size: -
j_call: TRBJ2-5
v_call: TRBV7-9
d_call: TRBD1
cdr3_aa: CASSLQGAGEETQYF
cdr3_nt: TGTGCCAGCAGCCTACAGGGGGCAGGGGAAGAGACCCAGTACTTC

clone_size: many
j_call: TRBJ2-1
v_call: TRBV7-8
d_call: -
cdr3_aa: CASSLGVGGDEQFF
cdr3_nt: TGTGCCAGCAGCTTAGGGGTAGGGGGGGATGAGCAGTTCTTC